The sequence of this T cell receptor beta chain was determined in a study of T cell repertoires in cytomegalovirus infection. Overall study: Recently identified HLA-C-restricted CMV epitopes were used, and well-studied HLA-B-restricted CMV epitopes were used as well. Carrying CMV and the relevant HLA type showed in public TCR beta signatures. Findings of the study overall: Cumulative public TCR beta family frequency identified CMV carriers with the relevant HLA. Across the ex vivo response, the dominant clonotypes were HLA-C-restricted CMV-specific TCR beta clonotypes.

TCRdb called the reads again in MiXCR, with one record for every CDR3 protein. The sample lists 150,000 to 200,000 distinct CDR3 sequences, about 20% occurring once. A note on this clonotype: No antigen is known for it.

V lost 3 bases, J lost 6 bases, and 16 bases stayed unmatched. The CDR3 is 17 amino acids. Per the germline V gene, CDR1 is MNHEY and CDR2 is SVGEGT. This clonotype was obtained from a human donor in good health (CMV status not recorded). Some clones in this sample may be carry-over from other donors' samples. This material consisted of CD8+ T cells from cultured PBMCs, taken from culture after CMV antigen stimulation. The rearrangement links TRBV6-2 or TRBV6-3 to TRBJ1-1, with TRBD1 identical over 7 bases. The chain's CDR3 is CASSYSNRDSRDAEAFF. CDR3 coding DNA: TGTGCCAGCAGTTATTCCAACCGGGACAGCAGGGACGCTGAAGCTTTCTTT.